The TCR beta chain under discussion was sequenced for a study of identical twins. A few counts support this clonotype. Its target is not known. Germline CDR1 reads MGHRA; CDR2 reads YSYEKL. V shed 0 bases, J shed 6 bases, and the junction held 4 bases outside the gene matches. The CDR3 is made up of 15 amino acids. Using its own MiXCR run on the 5' RACE reads, TCRdb lists one record per CDR3 protein. Of 690,000 or so distinct CDR3 sequences listed, more than 6.5% are singletons. Findings of the study overall: Out-of-frame alpha sequences common to twins exhibited an excess of low generation probability.

These data also featured in a second study, about yellow fever vaccine responses in identical twins.

Sequencing used PBMCs. This sequence originates from a woman younger than 35 in good health. This sequence joins TRBV4-1 and TRBJ2-2; 7 bases fit TRBD1. Here the CDR3 reads CASSQDRGRAGELFF. CDR3 in DNA: TGCGCCAGCAGCCAAGATAGGGGGCGCGCCGGGGAGCTGTTTTTT.